The 9 T cell receptor beta chains presented below share a single source sample, sequenced in a study of identical twins. TCRdb re-called the 5' RACE reads with MiXCR, one entry per CDR3 protein. The table records about 530,000 distinct CDR3 sequences, 15% of them present only once. Another study also made use of these data, one on yellow fever vaccine responses in identical twins.

The sequencing input was CD4+ T cells sorted from blood. These receptors came from a woman younger than 30 in good health.

As regards this clonotype: Without the conserved terminal phenylalanine or tryptophan, this CDR3 likely stems from a read error. The rearrangement uses TRBV5-1 and TRBJ2-3; D may correspond to TRBD1 or TRBD2 (5 bases each). V lost 0 bases to trimming and J lost 0 bases, with 11 bases between them. Germline loops: CDR1 SGHRS, CDR2 YFSETQ. This CDR3 is built from 16 residues. The DNA for the CDR3 is TGCGCCAGCAGCTTGGTGGGGCGGGCGAGCACAGATACGCAGTATCTT. Its protein is CASSLVGRASTDTQYL.

The chain links TRBV5-5 to TRBJ2-7; 9 bases are a match to TRBD1. The CDR3 has 15 amino acids. Per germline, CDR1 SGHKS and CDR2 YYEKEE (reference sequence). The V segment lost 3 bases and the J segment 3 bases; nucleotides outside the gene matches: 7. The CDR3 nucleotides read TGTGCCAGCAGCTGGGACAGGGAGGATTACTACGAGCAGTACTTC. As protein: CASSWDREDYYEQYF.

This chain links TRBV7-9 with TRBJ2-2; 8 nucleotides match TRBD1. CDR1 and CDR2 from the germline V gene are SEHNR and FQNEAQ (reference sequence). Unmatched junction bases numbered 3, after V lost 5 bases and J lost 7 bases. CDR3 size: 13 residues. The CDR3 DNA sequence: TGTGCCAGCAGCCAACAGGGGGTCGGGGAGCTGTTTTTT. It encodes CASSQQGVGELFF.

The chain uses TRBV27 and TRBJ2-1; 7 nucleotides align to TRBD2. Germline-derived CDR1 and CDR2 are MNHEY and SMNVEV (reference sequence). V shed 6 bases, J shed 9 bases, and the junction held 14 bases outside the gene matches. This CDR3 is 15 amino acids long. The CDR3: CASSQGTTTFSEQFF. The CDR3 DNA sequence: TGTGCCAGCAGCCAAGGGACTACCACGTTTTCTGAGCAGTTCTTC.

This clonotype was detected a few times. This sequence joins TRBV5-1 and TRBJ1-1; a possible D gene is TRBD1 (5 bases). The CDR3 length is 16 residues. The germline V gene encodes CDR1 SGHRS and CDR2 YFSETQ. V shed 1 base and J shed 1 base, with 14 bases lying between them. The CDR3 DNA reads as TGCGCCAGCAGCTTGTCCCTCGAAACAGGGAACACTGAAGCTTTCTTT. Protein sequence: CASSLSLETGNTEAFF.

The chain is built from TRBV12-3 or TRBV12-4 and TRBJ2-1; D gene ambiguous. V was trimmed by 2 bases and J by 0 bases, leaving 11 bases between them. The CDR3 totals 16 residues. CDR3 in amino acids: CASSLLLFRSYNEQFF. The CDR3 DNA follows: TGTGCCAGCAGTTTATTACTCTTCCGCTCCTACAATGAGCAGTTCTTC.

In this sample, this clonotype turned up a few times. This chain connects TRBV7-9 to TRBJ2-6; D is uncertain. This CDR3 comprises 17 residues. The germline gives CDR1 SEHNR, CDR2 FQNEAQ (reference sequence). V lost 3 bases and J lost 0, with 12 bases in between. CDR3 region: CASSLTTLVSGANVLTF. DNA of the CDR3: TGTGCCAGCAGCTTGACCACCTTAGTCTCTGGGGCCAACGTCCTGACTTTC.

This clonotype was counted between two and nine times. The V and J genes are TRBV20-1 and TRBJ2-5, with 11 bases that match TRBD2. This CDR3 region has 15 residues. V shed 3 bases, J shed 4 bases, and the junction held 7 bases outside the gene matches. Per the germline V gene, CDR1 is DFQATT and CDR2 is SNEGSKA (reference sequence). The CDR3: CSARSPGTSGETQYF. The CDR3 bases are TGCAGTGCTAGGTCCCCCGGGACTAGCGGAGAGACCCAGTACTTC.

This clonotype showed up just a few times. This chain links TRBV5-1 with TRBJ1-3, with D unclear. CDR3 length: 16 residues. The ends were cut back, 0 bases at V and 0 bases at J, with 10 bases in the middle. The V gene's germline CDR1 is SGHRS and CDR2 YFSETQ. CDR3 in amino acids: CASSLAAGPSGNTIYF. CDR3 bases: TGCGCCAGCAGCTTGGCCGCCGGACCCTCTGGAAACACCATATATTTT.